The rows below give T cell receptor beta chains drawn from one sample of a study of T cell repertoires in cytomegalovirus infection. Their target antigens are unknown. TCRdb reprocessed the reads with MiXCR, giving one entry per CDR3 protein. The data show fewer than 950,000 distinct CDR3 sequences, about 31% seen once. Here the sequenced sample was cultured CD8+ T cells from PBMCs, taken from culture after CMV antigen stimulation. The receptors originated from a human donor in good health (CMV status not recorded). Some clones in this sample may be carry-over from other donors' samples. CDR3s include the opening cysteine and the closing phenylalanine or tryptophan. Fields, in order: D gene, J gene, clone size, V gene, CDR3 DNA, CDR3 protein. The D gene is left open where the match is weak. Size tells how often a clone was seen (once, few, many) or the class of an expanded clone, and some rows leave it out.

d_gene: NA
j_gene: TRBJ1-1
abundance: NA
v_gene: TRBV19
CDR3nt: TGTGCCAGTAGTATTAAAAGGGTACGTGAAGCTTTCTTT
CDR3aa: CASSIKRVREAFF

d_gene: TRBD1
j_gene: TRBJ1-5
abundance: NA
v_gene: TRBV6-5
CDR3nt: TGTGCCAGCCGACAGGGAGGAGGTCAGCCCCAGCATTTT
CDR3aa: CASRQGGGQPQHF

d_gene: NA
j_gene: TRBJ1-3
abundance: few
v_gene: TRBV7-2
CDR3nt: TGTGCCAGCAGCTTAGCGCAAGGGGTTCGAGGAAACACCATATATTTT
CDR3aa: CASSLAQGVRGNTIYF

d_gene: TRBD1
j_gene: TRBJ1-2
abundance: NA
v_gene: TRBV19
CDR3nt: TGTGCCAGTGGTAACCCGGGACAGATCGATGGCTACACCTTC
CDR3aa: CASGNPGQIDGYTF

d_gene: NA
j_gene: TRBJ2-1
abundance: few
v_gene: TRBV7-3
CDR3nt: TGTGCCAGCAGCCCCCACGGGAGCGGGCGGAACAATGAGCAGTTCTTC
CDR3aa: CASSPHGSGRNNEQFF

d_gene: NA
j_gene: TRBJ2-3
abundance: NA
v_gene: TRBV6-8
CDR3nt: TGTACCAGCAGTCGGACTGACACAGATACGCAGTATTTT
CDR3aa: CTSSRTDTDTQYF

d_gene: TRBD1
j_gene: TRBJ1-3
abundance: many
v_gene: TRBV5-4
CDR3nt: TGTGCCAGCAGCATCGACAGGGGAACGGGAAACACCATATATTTT
CDR3aa: CASSIDRGTGNTIYF

d_gene: NA
j_gene: TRBJ2-1
abundance: NA
v_gene: TRBV11-2
CDR3nt: TGTGCCAGCAGCTTAGTCGGGACCCGCTATTTGTACAATGAGCAGTTCTTC
CDR3aa: CASSLVGTRYLYNEQFF

d_gene: NA
j_gene: TRBJ1-1
abundance: NA
v_gene: TRBV10-3
CDR3nt: TGTGCCATCAGTGAGGGCGGAGTGAACACTGAAGCTTTCTTT
CDR3aa: CAISEGGVNTEAFF

d_gene: TRBD1
j_gene: TRBJ2-3
abundance: few
v_gene: TRBV12-5
CDR3nt: TGTGCTAGTGGTGTCGACAGGGGCACTAGCACAGATACGCAGTATTTT
CDR3aa: CASGVDRGTSTDTQYF

d_gene: TRBD1
j_gene: TRBJ1-1
abundance: NA
v_gene: TRBV6-2/TRBV6-3
CDR3nt: TGTGCCTCCTGGACAGGGGACTGGAAGACTGAAGCTTTCTTT
CDR3aa: CASWTGDWKTEAFF

d_gene: TRBD2
j_gene: TRBJ2-1
abundance: NA
v_gene: TRBV7-9
CDR3nt: TGTGCCAGCAGAAGCGGGGGGGTATACAATGAGCAGTTCTTC
CDR3aa: CASRSGGVYNEQFF

d_gene: NA
j_gene: TRBJ1-1
abundance: NA
v_gene: TRBV6-6
CDR3nt: TGTGCCAGCAGTCCCCTGGGACAAGACACCCTCGGAAGAACTGAAGCTTTCTTT
CDR3aa: CASSPLGQDTLGRTEAFF

d_gene: NA
j_gene: TRBJ1-2
abundance: few
v_gene: TRBV7-2
CDR3nt: TGTGCCAGCAGCTTACGGGGGGGTTTCGGGAGACAGAATGGCTACACCTTC
CDR3aa: CASSLRGGFGRQNGYTF

d_gene: NA
j_gene: TRBJ2-1
abundance: few
v_gene: TRBV7-9
CDR3nt: TGTGCCAGCAGCTTAGATCGCTCGGGCCCCTACAATGAGCAGTTCTTC
CDR3aa: CASSLDRSGPYNEQFF

d_gene: NA
j_gene: TRBJ1-2
abundance: once
v_gene: TRBV29-1
CDR3nt: TGCAGCGTTCCTTTTTCGGGGGGCTACACCTTC
CDR3aa: CSVPFSGGYTF

d_gene: NA
j_gene: TRBJ1-4
abundance: NA
v_gene: TRBV7-9
CDR3nt: TGTGCCAGCTTGGGGGATCTTACGGGGAGAAAACTGTTTTTT
CDR3aa: CASLGDLTGRKLFF

d_gene: NA
j_gene: TRBJ2-2
abundance: NA
v_gene: TRBV5-6
CDR3nt: TGTGCCAGCAGCTTGGGAGGGCCGACCGGGGAGCTGTTTTTT
CDR3aa: CASSLGGPTGELFF

d_gene: TRBD2
j_gene: TRBJ2-5
abundance: NA
v_gene: TRBV7-6
CDR3nt: TGTGCCAGCAGCTTTGACGGGGGGCAAGAGACCCAGTACTTC
CDR3aa: CASSFDGGQETQYF

d_gene: TRBD1
j_gene: TRBJ2-1
abundance: many
v_gene: TRBV11-2
CDR3nt: TGTGCCAGCAGCACCCCTGGGACAGGGTTTCGCAATGAGCAGTTCTTC
CDR3aa: CASSTPGTGFRNEQFF

d_gene: TRBD2
j_gene: TRBJ2-5
abundance: NA
v_gene: TRBV7-4
CDR3nt: TGTGCCAGCAGCCATATCGGGACTACGACCCAAGAGACCCAGTACTTC
CDR3aa: CASSHIGTTTQETQYF

d_gene: NA
j_gene: TRBJ2-1
abundance: few
v_gene: TRBV7-8
CDR3nt: TGTGCCAGCAGCCCCCAGAAGCGATACAATGAGCAGTTCTTC
CDR3aa: CASSPQKRYNEQFF

d_gene: NA
j_gene: TRBJ1-5
abundance: NA
v_gene: TRBV12-3/TRBV12-4
CDR3nt: TGTGCCAGCAGCTCCCCACCGGTCCCCCAGCATTTT
CDR3aa: CASSSPPVPQHF

d_gene: NA
j_gene: TRBJ1-1
abundance: few
v_gene: TRBV19
CDR3nt: TGTGCCAGTAGTACCTCCAGTGGCAGTGAAGCTTTCTTT
CDR3aa: CASSTSSGSEAFF

d_gene: NA
j_gene: TRBJ1-2
abundance: few
v_gene: TRBV4-3
CDR3nt: TGCGCCAGCAGCCAAGGAGTCGGCTATGGCTACACCTTC
CDR3aa: CASSQGVGYGYTF

d_gene: NA
j_gene: TRBJ1-2
abundance: once
v_gene: TRBV9
CDR3nt: TGTGCCAGCAGGCTTAGATACTATGGCTACACCTTC
CDR3aa: CASRLRYYGYTF

d_gene: TRBD1
j_gene: TRBJ2-1
abundance: NA
v_gene: TRBV29-1
CDR3nt: TGCAGCGCCTACAGGGGGCAACGGGACAATGAGCAGTTCTTC
CDR3aa: CSAYRGQRDNEQFF

d_gene: TRBD1
j_gene: TRBJ2-7
abundance: NA
v_gene: TRBV10-3
CDR3nt: TGTGCCATCAGTGAGCGGGACAGGGAGAGGACCACGAACTTC
CDR3aa: CAISERDRERTTNF

d_gene: NA
j_gene: TRBJ1-1
abundance: NA
v_gene: TRBV29-1
CDR3nt: TGCAGCGTTGAGCTACAGTTGGCTGAAGCTTTCTTT
CDR3aa: CSVELQLAEAFF

d_gene: NA
j_gene: TRBJ2-2
abundance: few
v_gene: TRBV15
CDR3nt: TGTGCCACCAGAGAACCGGGGTCCGGGGAGCTGTTTTTT
CDR3aa: CATREPGSGELFF

d_gene: TRBD1
j_gene: TRBJ2-1
abundance: NA
v_gene: TRBV7-3
CDR3nt: TGTGCCAGCAGTTACAGGGGGTTGGATGAGCAGTTCTTC
CDR3aa: CASSYRGLDEQFF

d_gene: TRBD2
j_gene: TRBJ2-1
abundance: NA
v_gene: TRBV6-1
CDR3nt: TGTGCCATTACGAGGGAAGCGGGGATTTACAATGAGCAGTTCTTC
CDR3aa: CAITREAGIYNEQFF

d_gene: NA
j_gene: TRBJ1-4
abundance: NA
v_gene: TRBV14
CDR3nt: TGTGCCAGCACCTTCCCGGAGGGACTTAATGAAAAACTGTTTTTT
CDR3aa: CASTFPEGLNEKLFF

d_gene: TRBD1
j_gene: TRBJ2-7
abundance: NA
v_gene: TRBV4-1
CDR3nt: TGCGCCAGCAGCCAAACTGGACAGGGGTCCTACGAGCAGTACTTC
CDR3aa: CASSQTGQGSYEQYF

d_gene: NA
j_gene: TRBJ2-1
abundance: NA
v_gene: TRBV6-6
CDR3nt: TGTGCCAGCAGTTCTACAAGAGAGGTCCTCGGTTCACATGAGCAGTTCTTC
CDR3aa: CASSSTREVLGSHEQFF

d_gene: NA
j_gene: TRBJ2-3
abundance: NA
v_gene: TRBV6-6
CDR3nt: TGTGCCAGCAGTTACTCATTTTCGGCCAGGGCGGAAACAGATACGCAGTATTTT
CDR3aa: CASSYSFSARAETDTQYF

d_gene: NA
j_gene: TRBJ2-1
abundance: few
v_gene: TRBV12-3/TRBV12-4
CDR3nt: TGTGCCAGCAGTTCAGAGGCAGGGACCCCCTACAATGAGCAGTTCTTC
CDR3aa: CASSSEAGTPYNEQFF

d_gene: NA
j_gene: TRBJ2-1
abundance: NA
v_gene: TRBV7-8
CDR3nt: TGTGCCAGCAGCTTCGCCAGGGACAATGAGCAGTTCTTC
CDR3aa: CASSFARDNEQFF

d_gene: NA
j_gene: TRBJ2-3
abundance: NA
v_gene: TRBV19
CDR3nt: TGTGCCAGTAGTATGACGAGAGATACGCAGTATTTT
CDR3aa: CASSMTRDTQYF

d_gene: NA
j_gene: TRBJ2-5
abundance: NA
v_gene: TRBV6-2/TRBV6-3
CDR3nt: TGTGCCAGCAGTCTGACTGGTGGGGACTCGCTCCAAGAGACCCAGTACTTC
CDR3aa: CASSLTGGDSLQETQYF

d_gene: TRBD1
j_gene: TRBJ1-5
abundance: few
v_gene: TRBV29-1
CDR3nt: TGCAGCGTTGTTGCAGGGGGGATCGGCAATCAGCCCCAGCATTTT
CDR3aa: CSVVAGGIGNQPQHF

d_gene: TRBD1
j_gene: TRBJ2-2
abundance: few
v_gene: TRBV12-3/TRBV12-4
CDR3nt: TGTGCCAGCAGTTCCTGGGACAGTCTCTCCGGGGAGCTGTTTTTT
CDR3aa: CASSSWDSLSGELFF

d_gene: NA
j_gene: TRBJ1-3
abundance: few
v_gene: TRBV20-1
CDR3nt: TGCAGTGCTAGCCCGACAGGAACGGCTGGAAACACCATATATTTT
CDR3aa: CSASPTGTAGNTIYF

d_gene: NA
j_gene: TRBJ2-3
abundance: NA
v_gene: TRBV7-7
CDR3nt: TGTGCTAGCAGCTCCGGGCCAGCCTCCACAGATACGCAGTATTTT
CDR3aa: CASSSGPASTDTQYF